This is a list of T cell receptor beta chains from one sample in a study of regulatory T cells in long-lasting Graves disease. Each CDR3 protein gets one entry after TCRdb re-called the multiplex PCR reads with MiXCR. The table lists over 650,000 distinct CDR3 sequences, approximately 29% of them singletons. Sequences were derived from peripheral blood mononuclear cells (PBMCs), sampled when the disease was refractory, from a patient treated with antithyroid drugs. The receptors stem from a female donor with Graves disease. Both conserved end residues are part of each CDR3. Fields, in order: clone size, V gene, D gene, J gene, CDR3 DNA, CDR3 protein. D genes are given only for firm matches. Clone sizes are given selectively: once, few, many, or a class where the clone is expanded.

clone size: few; V gene: TRBV19; D gene: NA; J gene: TRBJ1-1; CDR3 DNA: TGTGCCACCGCTAGGAACACTGAAGCTTTCTTT; CDR3 protein: CATARNTEAFF
clone size: few; V gene: TRBV27; D gene: TRBD1; J gene: TRBJ2-7; CDR3 DNA: TGTGCCAGCAGTCTAGAGGGGACAGGGTTCCACGAGCAGTACTTC; CDR3 protein: CASSLEGTGFHEQYF
clone size: many; V gene: TRBV12-3/TRBV12-4; D gene: NA; J gene: TRBJ1-5; CDR3 DNA: TGTGCCAGCAGTCGGACACAATACAATCAGCCCCAGCATTTT; CDR3 protein: CASSRTQYNQPQHF
clone size: NA; V gene: TRBV6-1; D gene: NA; J gene: TRBJ1-5; CDR3 DNA: TGTGCCAGCACCGATCCCGGGGGGGCGCGAAATCAGCCCCAGCATTTT; CDR3 protein: CASTDPGGARNQPQHF
clone size: few; V gene: TRBV20-1; D gene: NA; J gene: TRBJ2-7; CDR3 DNA: TGCAGTGCTAAGGGGCCCACCTACGAGCAGTACTTC; CDR3 protein: CSAKGPTYEQYF
clone size: NA; V gene: TRBV15; D gene: TRBD1; J gene: TRBJ1-2; CDR3 DNA: TGTGCCACCAGCAGAGATCGTTCCGGGGCGGGACAGGGCCACTATGGCTACACCTTC; CDR3 protein: CATSRDRSGAGQGHYGYTF
clone size: NA; V gene: TRBV6-1; D gene: NA; J gene: TRBJ1-2; CDR3 DNA: TGTGCCAGCAACCCCGGGGTGGACTATGGCTACACCTTC; CDR3 protein: CASNPGVDYGYTF
clone size: NA; V gene: TRBV6-2/TRBV6-3; D gene: TRBD2; J gene: TRBJ2-7; CDR3 DNA: TGTGCCAGCAGTTACTCGAAGGGACTAGCGGACTCCTACGAGCAGTACTTC; CDR3 protein: CASSYSKGLADSYEQYF
clone size: NA; V gene: TRBV3-1; D gene: NA; J gene: TRBJ1-1; CDR3 DNA: TGTGCCAGCAGCCAAGAAACTGGGCACACTGAAGCTTTCTTT; CDR3 protein: CASSQETGHTEAFF
clone size: NA; V gene: TRBV7-4; D gene: TRBD2; J gene: TRBJ2-5; CDR3 DNA: TGTGCCAGCAGCACCCCTGGCGGGAGTGAACAAGAGACCCAGTACTTC; CDR3 protein: CASSTPGGSEQETQYF
clone size: many; V gene: TRBV12-3/TRBV12-4; D gene: TRBD1; J gene: TRBJ2-7; CDR3 DNA: TGTGCCAGCAGTCGGGACAGGGAAACCTACGAGCAGTACTTC; CDR3 protein: CASSRDRETYEQYF
clone size: NA; V gene: TRBV5-1; D gene: NA; J gene: TRBJ2-2; CDR3 DNA: TGCGCCAGCAGCTTGAGTAACAGGGCGAACACCGGGGAGCTGTTTTTT; CDR3 protein: CASSLSNRANTGELFF
clone size: many; V gene: TRBV7-3; D gene: NA; J gene: TRBJ1-1; CDR3 DNA: TGTGCCAGCAGCTTAACAGGGAACACTGAAGCTTTCTTT; CDR3 protein: CASSLTGNTEAFF
clone size: many; V gene: TRBV6-5; D gene: TRBD2; J gene: TRBJ2-5; CDR3 DNA: TGTGCCAGCAGTTACTCGTTTAGCGGGAGAGGAGAGACCCAGTACTTC; CDR3 protein: CASSYSFSGRGETQYF
clone size: many; V gene: TRBV12-3/TRBV12-4; D gene: NA; J gene: TRBJ2-2; CDR3 DNA: TGTGCCAGCAGCTTTAGGCACACCGGGGAGCTGTTTTTT; CDR3 protein: CASSFRHTGELFF
clone size: NA; V gene: TRBV10-3; D gene: NA; J gene: TRBJ2-7; CDR3 DNA: TGTGCCATCCAATTAAATTTGGGGAGCTCCTACGAGCAGTACTTC; CDR3 protein: CAIQLNLGSSYEQYF
clone size: NA; V gene: TRBV12-3/TRBV12-4; D gene: TRBD1; J gene: TRBJ1-1; CDR3 DNA: TGTGCCAGCAGGGACCGGGACAGGGGTTGGAACACTGAAGCTTTCTTT; CDR3 protein: CASRDRDRGWNTEAFF
clone size: NA; V gene: TRBV19; D gene: NA; J gene: TRBJ2-4; CDR3 DNA: TGTGCCAGTAGTATAGTAGGCGCGCTAGCCAAAAACATTCAGTACTTC; CDR3 protein: CASSIVGALAKNIQYF
clone size: few; V gene: TRBV20-1; D gene: NA; J gene: TRBJ1-2; CDR3 DNA: TGCAGTGCTAGGTTCTCGGAATATGGCTACACCTTC; CDR3 protein: CSARFSEYGYTF
clone size: few; V gene: TRBV27; D gene: NA; J gene: TRBJ1-5; CDR3 DNA: TGTGCCAGCAGTTTCCCCCGTCAGCCCCAGCATTTT; CDR3 protein: CASSFPRQPQHF
clone size: few; V gene: TRBV7-9; D gene: NA; J gene: TRBJ2-4; CDR3 DNA: TGTGCCAGCAGACCTTCAGGGATTTTGAACATTCAGTACTTC; CDR3 protein: CASRPSGILNIQYF
clone size: NA; V gene: TRBV14; D gene: TRBD1; J gene: TRBJ1-1; CDR3 DNA: TGTGCCAGCAGCTCACAGGGGGCACGAAGTCAGAGCACTGAAGCTTTCTTT; CDR3 protein: CASSSQGARSQSTEAFF
clone size: few; V gene: TRBV12-3/TRBV12-4; D gene: NA; J gene: TRBJ1-1; CDR3 DNA: TGTGCCAGCAGTTTGGGGACCACAAACACTGAAGCTTTCTTT; CDR3 protein: CASSLGTTNTEAFF
clone size: NA; V gene: TRBV12-3/TRBV12-4; D gene: NA; J gene: TRBJ1-1; CDR3 DNA: TGTGCCAGCAGTCCCGGGCTACTTCGGAACACTGAAGCTTTCTTT; CDR3 protein: CASSPGLLRNTEAFF
clone size: few; V gene: TRBV6-1; D gene: TRBD1; J gene: TRBJ1-5; CDR3 DNA: TGTGCCAGCAGTACGGACAGGGTCGAGCGCAATCAGCCCCAGCATTTT; CDR3 protein: CASSTDRVERNQPQHF
clone size: NA; V gene: TRBV29-1; D gene: NA; J gene: TRBJ2-7; CDR3 DNA: TGCAGCGTCCTGGACACACAGACCTACGAGCAGTACTTC; CDR3 protein: CSVLDTQTYEQYF
clone size: few; V gene: TRBV29-1; D gene: TRBD2; J gene: TRBJ2-7; CDR3 DNA: TGCAGCGTTGAAGATCAAAGCGGGAGGAGGGAGCAGTACTTC; CDR3 protein: CSVEDQSGRREQYF
clone size: few; V gene: TRBV29-1; D gene: TRBD2; J gene: TRBJ2-2; CDR3 DNA: TGCAGCGTTGACCCCCGCGGGGGGCGCGACACCGGGGAGCTGTTTTTT; CDR3 protein: CSVDPRGGRDTGELFF
clone size: NA; V gene: TRBV5-5; D gene: TRBD1; J gene: TRBJ2-6; CDR3 DNA: TGTGCCAGCAGCTCCGGATATGGACAGGGAGGAGCCAACGTCCTGACTTTC; CDR3 protein: CASSSGYGQGGANVLTF
clone size: few; V gene: TRBV5-6; D gene: TRBD1; J gene: TRBJ2-7; CDR3 DNA: TGTGCCAGCAGCCCGTCGACAGGGATGTCCTACGAGCAGTACTTC; CDR3 protein: CASSPSTGMSYEQYF
clone size: NA; V gene: TRBV27; D gene: NA; J gene: TRBJ1-2; CDR3 DNA: TGTGCCAGCAGATTCCAGGGACCCGCGGACTATGGCTACACCTTC; CDR3 protein: CASRFQGPADYGYTF
clone size: NA; V gene: TRBV15; D gene: NA; J gene: TRBJ1-5; CDR3 DNA: TGTGCCACCAGCAGAGAACAGAGGGATACTCAGCCCCAGCATTTT; CDR3 protein: CATSREQRDTQPQHF
clone size: NA; V gene: TRBV2; D gene: TRBD1; J gene: TRBJ2-2; CDR3 DNA: TGTGCCAGCAGGTCTACGACAGGGGCCACCGGGGAGCTGTTTTTT; CDR3 protein: CASRSTTGATGELFF
clone size: NA; V gene: TRBV28; D gene: TRBD2; J gene: TRBJ2-5; CDR3 DNA: TGTGCCAGCAGCTCACCGGGGGGGCTCACAAACGGGGAGACCCAGTACTTC; CDR3 protein: CASSSPGGLTNGETQYF
clone size: NA; V gene: TRBV5-1; D gene: NA; J gene: TRBJ1-1; CDR3 DNA: TGCGCCAGCAGCTTGGACGGATATTCTAGCAATGAAGCTTTCTTT; CDR3 protein: CASSLDGYSSNEAFF
clone size: few; V gene: TRBV19; D gene: TRBD1; J gene: TRBJ1-4; CDR3 DNA: TGTGCCAGTAGTACGATTCAGGGGGCGCGAGAAAAACTGTTTTTT; CDR3 protein: CASSTIQGAREKLFF
clone size: NA; V gene: TRBV3-1; D gene: NA; J gene: TRBJ1-5; CDR3 DNA: TGTGCCAGCAGCCAAGACAGTAATAGCAATCAGCCCCAGCATTTT; CDR3 protein: CASSQDSNSNQPQHF
clone size: NA; V gene: TRBV6-1; D gene: TRBD1; J gene: TRBJ2-7; CDR3 DNA: TGTGCCAGCAGTGAAGTGACCGGGACAGGTGACTACGAGCAGTACTTC; CDR3 protein: CASSEVTGTGDYEQYF
clone size: NA; V gene: TRBV10-1; D gene: NA; J gene: TRBJ2-5; CDR3 DNA: TGCGCCAGCAGTGATCACGCGGGGGAGACCCAGTACTTC; CDR3 protein: CASSDHAGETQYF
clone size: NA; V gene: TRBV28; D gene: NA; J gene: TRBJ1-1; CDR3 DNA: TGTGCCAGCAACCCTATGGGGAGGAACACTGAAGCTTTCTTT; CDR3 protein: CASNPMGRNTEAFF
clone size: NA; V gene: TRBV19; D gene: TRBD1; J gene: TRBJ1-5; CDR3 DNA: TGTGCCAGTAGGACGACAGGGGGGAGCAATCAGCCCCAGCATTTT; CDR3 protein: CASRTTGGSNQPQHF
clone size: NA; V gene: TRBV13; D gene: NA; J gene: TRBJ2-2; CDR3 DNA: TGTGCCAGCAGCGCGGAGGGGCGCCGGGAGCTGTTTTTT; CDR3 protein: CASSAEGRRELFF
clone size: many; V gene: TRBV7-2; D gene: NA; J gene: TRBJ2-7; CDR3 DNA: TGTGCCAGCAGCTCGTTCACCTACGAGCAGTACTTC; CDR3 protein: CASSSFTYEQYF
clone size: NA; V gene: TRBV11-2; D gene: NA; J gene: TRBJ2-7; CDR3 DNA: TGTGCCAGCAGCTATACGTGGGAGCAGTACTTC; CDR3 protein: CASSYTWEQYF
clone size: NA; V gene: TRBV5-6; D gene: NA; J gene: TRBJ2-5; CDR3 DNA: TGTGCCAGCAGCTTGGGATGGAATGGACCAGAGACCCAGTACTTC; CDR3 protein: CASSLGWNGPETQYF
clone size: NA; V gene: TRBV6-2/TRBV6-3; D gene: TRBD1; J gene: TRBJ2-5; CDR3 DNA: TGTGCCAGCAGTTTCGGGACAGGGTTGTTAGAGACCCAGTACTTC; CDR3 protein: CASSFGTGLLETQYF
clone size: few; V gene: TRBV19; D gene: TRBD2; J gene: TRBJ2-1; CDR3 DNA: TGTGCCAGTAGCGTAGCGGGAGGACACTACAATGAGCAGTTCTTC; CDR3 protein: CASSVAGGHYNEQFF
clone size: NA; V gene: TRBV7-9; D gene: NA; J gene: TRBJ1-5; CDR3 DNA: TGTGCCAGCAGCACCGGGGGGCTGTTTGACCCTCTTAGCAATCAGCCCCAGCATTTT; CDR3 protein: CASSTGGLFDPLSNQPQHF
clone size: NA; V gene: TRBV2; D gene: NA; J gene: TRBJ1-4; CDR3 DNA: TGTGCCAGCAGTGTAAACCGAGTTAATGAAAAACTGTTTTTT; CDR3 protein: CASSVNRVNEKLFF
clone size: NA; V gene: TRBV19; D gene: TRBD1; J gene: TRBJ1-1; CDR3 DNA: TGTGCCAGTAGGGTATACCGGGACAGGGAGATGTGGAACACTGAAGCTTTCTTT; CDR3 protein: CASRVYRDREMWNTEAFF
clone size: NA; V gene: TRBV25-1; D gene: NA; J gene: TRBJ1-5; CDR3 DNA: TGTGCCAGCAGTGCTACCGGGACTTATCAGCCCCAGCATTTT; CDR3 protein: CASSATGTYQPQHF
clone size: few; V gene: TRBV20-1; D gene: TRBD1; J gene: TRBJ1-1; CDR3 DNA: TGCAGTGCCGATCTGGGACAGCTGAACACTGAAGCTTTCTTT; CDR3 protein: CSADLGQLNTEAFF
clone size: few; V gene: TRBV3-1; D gene: TRBD1; J gene: TRBJ1-1; CDR3 DNA: TGTGCCAGCAGAACCGGGACAGGGGGCTGGACTGAAGCTTTCTTT; CDR3 protein: CASRTGTGGWTEAFF
clone size: NA; V gene: TRBV28; D gene: NA; J gene: TRBJ1-1; CDR3 DNA: TGTGCCAGCAGTTTAATGGAGCCACCCGAAGCTTTCTTT; CDR3 protein: CASSLMEPPEAFF
clone size: NA; V gene: TRBV6-1; D gene: NA; J gene: TRBJ1-1; CDR3 DNA: TGTGCCAGCAGTGATTTTGGATATAACACTGAAGCTTTCTTT; CDR3 protein: CASSDFGYNTEAFF
clone size: few; V gene: TRBV7-9; D gene: TRBD2; J gene: TRBJ2-7; CDR3 DNA: TGTGCCAGCGGTACCGGGACTAGCGGGAGCTTGGGCGAGCAGTACTTC; CDR3 protein: CASGTGTSGSLGEQYF
clone size: NA; V gene: TRBV7-9; D gene: NA; J gene: TRBJ1-2; CDR3 DNA: TGTGCCAGCAGCTACCTCACAGGGTATGGCTACACCTTC; CDR3 protein: CASSYLTGYGYTF
clone size: NA; V gene: TRBV11-2; D gene: TRBD2; J gene: TRBJ2-3; CDR3 DNA: TGTGCCAGCAGAGAAATAGCGGGGATACGCTCAGATACGCAGTATTTT; CDR3 protein: CASREIAGIRSDTQYF
clone size: NA; V gene: TRBV6-5; D gene: NA; J gene: TRBJ1-6; CDR3 DNA: TGTGCCAGCAGTTACAGGGCAGACTTCTCCTATAATTCACCCCTCCACTTT; CDR3 protein: CASSYRADFSYNSPLHF
clone size: many; V gene: TRBV6-2/TRBV6-3; D gene: NA; J gene: TRBJ1-2; CDR3 DNA: TGTGCCAGCAGCTACGGACCTTATGGCTACACCTTC; CDR3 protein: CASSYGPYGYTF